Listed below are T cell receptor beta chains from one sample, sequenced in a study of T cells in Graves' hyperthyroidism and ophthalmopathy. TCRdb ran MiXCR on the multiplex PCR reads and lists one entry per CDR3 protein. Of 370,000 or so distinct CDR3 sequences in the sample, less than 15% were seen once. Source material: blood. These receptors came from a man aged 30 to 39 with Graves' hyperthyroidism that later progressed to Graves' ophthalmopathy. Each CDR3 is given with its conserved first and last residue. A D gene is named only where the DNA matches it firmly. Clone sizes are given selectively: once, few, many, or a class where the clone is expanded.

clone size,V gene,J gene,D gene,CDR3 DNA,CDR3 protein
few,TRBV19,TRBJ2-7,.,TGTGCCAGTAGTATCCGGGGGACAGCCCCCTACGAGCAGTACTTC,CASSIRGTAPYEQYF
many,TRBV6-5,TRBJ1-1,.,TGTGCCAGCAGTTACAGGGGTTATATCACTGAAGCTTTCTTT,CASSYRGYITEAFF
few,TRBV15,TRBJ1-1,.,TGTGCCACCAGCAGAGATCGAATGGACCCCAAAGAAGCTTTCTTT,CATSRDRMDPKEAFF
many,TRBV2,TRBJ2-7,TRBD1,TGTGCCAGCAGTGAAGGGACCGGGACAGATTCCTACGAGCAGTACTTC,CASSEGTGTDSYEQYF
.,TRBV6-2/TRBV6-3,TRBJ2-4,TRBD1,TGTGCCAGCAGCCGGGACAGGGGAGTTGGGGGAAACATTCAGTACTTC,CASSRDRGVGGNIQYF
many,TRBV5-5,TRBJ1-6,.,TGTGCCAGCAGCTTGGTCCCAGGGGCAGACTATAATTCACCCCTCCACTTT,CASSLVPGADYNSPLHF
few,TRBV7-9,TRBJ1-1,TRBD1,TGTGCCAGCAGCTCCAAGACAGGGGCTTACACTGAAGCTTTCTTT,CASSSKTGAYTEAFF
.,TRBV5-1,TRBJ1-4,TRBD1,TGCGCCAGCACCTTGAGACCGAAGACCGGGACAGGGGACCCGGGTGAAAAACTGTTTTTT,CASTLRPKTGTGDPGEKLFF
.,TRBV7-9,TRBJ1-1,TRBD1,TGTGCCAGCAACAAGGGACAGGGATCGGCCGCGGCAGCTTTCTTT,CASNKGQGSAAAAFF
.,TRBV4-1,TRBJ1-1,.,TGCGCCAGCAGCCTACGGGGGGCGGGTGAATCGAACACTGAAGCTTTCTTT,CASSLRGAGESNTEAFF
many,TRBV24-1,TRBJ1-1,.,TGTGCCACCAGTGATAGTAACGGGGAGGAAGCTTTCTTT,CATSDSNGEEAFF
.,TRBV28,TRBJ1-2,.,TGTGCCAGCAGACGGACACTTAACTATGGCTACACCTTC,CASRRTLNYGYTF
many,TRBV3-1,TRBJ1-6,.,TGTGCCAGCAGCCAAGTCAACAGGGCGACACCCCTCCACTTT,CASSQVNRATPLHF
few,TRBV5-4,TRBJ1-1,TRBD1,TGTGCCAGCAGCTCGACAGGGGCCGAAGCTTTCTTT,CASSSTGAEAFF
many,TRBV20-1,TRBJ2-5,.,TGCAGTGCTAGTGATCTTAGGAGACTTCAAGAGACCCAGTACTTC,CSASDLRRLQETQYF